These 20 T cell receptor beta chains were all obtained from the same sample, sequenced in a study of radiation and T cells in renal cell carcinoma. TCRdb's copy holds only in-frame clones and misses some; the assay was immunoSEQ multiplex PCR. The sample shows some 150,000 clones, about 86% of them seen only once. Documented time point: blood 4 weeks post-SBRT, at nephrectomy. Treatment here: 15 Gy SBRT to primary tumor, nephrectomy 4 weeks later. This specimen was blood, taken from a patient whose treatment included radiotherapy and nephrectomy. The receptors shown here come from a woman aged 45-59 years with renal cell carcinoma.

The chain has TRBV5-4 and TRBJ2-1, with 7 bases that match TRBD2. This CDR3 is 17 amino acids long. Unmatched junction bases numbered 10, after V lost 4 bases and J lost 0 bases. Germline loops: CDR1 SGHNT, CDR2 YYREEE (reference sequence). CDR3 loop: CASSRIWGGSSYNEQFF. CDR3 bases: TGTGCCAGCAGCCGGATCTGGGGGGGGAGCTCCTACAATGAGCAGTTCTTC.

CDR3 sequence: CASSLGGSFGEQYF. The CDR3 DNA reads as TGTGCCAGCAGCTTAGGCGGGAGTTTTGGAGAGCAGTACTTC. This chain uses TRBV4-2 with TRBJ2-7, with TRBD2 matching over 7 bases. J lost 7 bases, V lost 5 bases, and 11 bases had no gene match. From germline, CDR1 is LGHNA and CDR2 YNFKEQ. The CDR3 totals 14 residues.

The sample holds one count of this clone. The chain combines TRBV27 with TRBJ2-1; 13 positions match TRBD2. Germline V gene sequence: CDR1 MNHEY, CDR2 SMNVEV (reference sequence). The CDR3 contains 22 residues. V lost 0 bases to trimming and J lost 8 bases; unmatched junction nucleotides: 22. CDR3 amino acids: CASSLSRRRGLRTSGSGDEQFF. The DNA for the CDR3 is TGTGCCAGCAGTTTATCCCGCCGAAGGGGCTTAAGGACTAGCGGGAGTGGAGATGAGCAGTTCTTC.

This sequence joins TRBV6-6 and TRBJ1-4; weak D call: TRBD1 (6 bases). V was pared by 0 bases and J by 5 bases, with 13 bases between. The CDR3 spans 16 residues. Germline V gives CDR1 MNHNY, CDR2 SVGAGI (reference sequence). The CDR3 nucleotides are TGTGCCAGCAGTTACTCGATCGGACAGCTGAATGAAAAACTGTTTTTT. Its protein product is CASSYSIGQLNEKLFF.

The chain couples TRBV7-2 to TRBJ2-2; the D is unclear. Germline V gene lookup returns CDR1 SGHTA and CDR2 FQGNSA. Trimming cost V 8 bases and J 6 bases, with 7 bases left between them. This CDR3 has 11 residues. CDR3 residues: CASAVPGELFF. CDR3 coding DNA: TGTGCCAGCGCAGTTCCCGGGGAGCTGTTTTTT.

The chain uses TRBV5-1 and TRBJ2-2; TRBD1 matches at 11 bases. The germline V gene encodes CDR1 SGHRS and CDR2 YFSETQ. With V trimmed by 4 bases and J by 5 bases, 4 bases remained unmatched. This CDR3 is built from 15 residues. Written as DNA, the CDR3 is TGCGCCAGCAGCGAGGGACAGGGGGGTACCGGGGAGCTGTTTTTT. The encoded protein is CASSEGQGGTGELFF. Combining the CDR3 with reference TRBV5-1 and TRBJ2-2 gives the whole variable domain KAGVTQTPRYLIKTRGQQVTLSCSPISGHRSVSWYQQTPGQGLQFLFEYFSETQRNKGNFPGRFSGRQFSNSRSEMNVSTLELGDSALYLCASSEGQGGTGELFFGEGSRLTVL.

The chain joins TRBV6-5 to TRBJ1-2, with 8 bases matching TRBD1. The CDR3 covers 13 residues. The J segment lost 8 bases and the V segment lost 6 bases, leaving 8 bases of the junction unmatched. From germline, CDR1 is MNHEY and CDR2 SVGAGI. CDR3 in amino acids: CASRPRGPGGYTF. The CDR3, as DNA: TGTGCCAGCAGACCCAGGGGGCCGGGGGGCTACACCTTC.

J is TRBJ1-6 and V is TRBV18; tentatively, D is TRBD1 (6 bases). The V end was cut by 2 bases, the J end by 7 bases, with 9 bases between. The CDR3 is 14 residues long. The V gene's germline CDR1 is KGHSH and CDR2 LQKENI. For the CDR3, the DNA is TGTGCCAGCTCACCAGCAGGGGACAATTCACCCCTCCACTTT. This sequence encodes CASSPAGDNSPLHF.

The chain is built from TRBV15 and TRBJ1-1, with a possible D match to TRBD1 (6 bases). CDR1 LNHNV and CDR2 YYDKDF come from the germline V gene (reference sequence). V lost 3 bases and J 1 base, leaving 9 bases between the germline ends. The CDR3 covers 14 residues. CDR3 protein: CATSRMTGNTEAFF. CDR3 nucleotides: TGTGCCACCAGCAGGATGACAGGGAACACTGAAGCTTTCTTT.

DNA of the CDR3: TGTGCCAGTAGTAAGGTGGACAACACTGAAGCTTTCTTT. Its protein is CASSKVDNTEAFF. The chain uses TRBV19 and TRBJ1-1; D ambiguous. The CDR3 has 13 amino acids. The germline CDR1 and CDR2 sequences are LNHDA and SQIVND (reference sequence). V lost 4 bases and J 2 bases, leaving 8 bases between the germline ends.

The chain recombines TRBV11-2 with TRBJ2-7, with 9 bases matching TRBD2. The CDR3 is made up of 15 amino acids. J gave up 4 bases and V 10 bases, and 14 bases lay outside the gene matches. Per the germline V gene, CDR1 is SGHAT and CDR2 is FQNNGV. CDR3 nucleotides: TGTGCCACCCGGGAGAATAGCGGGAGTTCGTACGAGCAGTACTTC. Translated: CATRENSGSSYEQYF.

V and J are TRBV28 and TRBJ1-1; 9 bases are a match to TRBD1. V lost 2 bases to trimming and J lost 2 bases; unmatched junction nucleotides: 6. This CDR3 comprises 16 residues. Germline-derived CDR1 and CDR2 are MDHEN and SYDVKM. Here the CDR3 DNA reads TGTGCCAGCAGTTTAATCAACAGGGGGCGAAACACTGAAGCTTTCTTT. Protein product: CASSLINRGRNTEAFF.

The V and J genes are TRBV19 and TRBJ1-5; no firm D call. Trimming pared 7 bases from V and 0 bases from J, leaving 4 bases between. CDR3 size: 12 residues. CDR1 is LNHDA and CDR2 is SQIVND in the germline V gene (reference sequence). CDR3 sequence: CASTSSNQPQHF. Written as DNA, the CDR3 is TGTGCCAGTACTTCTAGCAATCAGCCCCAGCATTTT.

The rearrangement uses TRBV6-1 and TRBJ1-5; 7 bases map to TRBD1. The trim removed 7 bases at V and 6 bases at J, leaving 9 bases unmatched. CDR1 is MNHNS, CDR2 SASEGT, per germline. This CDR3 is built from 14 residues. CDR3 coding DNA: TGTGCCAGCATCTTATCCCAGGGGGGTCAGCCCCAGCATTTT. It translates to CASILSQGGQPQHF.

V is TRBV30 and J is TRBJ2-7, with D tentatively TRBD1 (6 bases). Germline-derived CDR1 and CDR2 are GTSNPN and SVGIG (reference sequence). With 8 bases removed from V and 6 bases from J, the gap between germline ends came to 14 bases. The CDR3 covers 11 residues. This CDR3 reads CAQGAGAEQYF. The CDR3 DNA is TGTGCCCAGGGAGCAGGGGCCGAGCAGTACTTC.

This rearrangement joins TRBV5-1 to TRBJ1-2; D is undetermined. V was shortened by 5 bases and J by 6 bases, with 11 bases between the two germline ends. Germline loops: CDR1 SGHRS, CDR2 YFSETQ. The CDR3 is 12 amino acids. The CDR3 reads CASSRELDGYTF. The CDR3 DNA sequence: TGCGCCAGCAGTCGGGAATTGGATGGCTACACCTTC.

This chain links TRBV27 with TRBJ1-1; a weak D match, TRBD1 (5 bases). The CDR3 sequence is 14 residues long. Germline assignment: CDR1 MNHEY and CDR2 SMNVEV (reference sequence). V was pared by 3 bases and J by 5 bases, with 13 bases between. This chain's CDR3 is CASSFGGLGTEAFF. Written as DNA, the CDR3 is TGTGCCAGCAGTTTCGGGGGACTAGGGACTGAAGCTTTCTTT.

J is TRBJ1-1 and V is TRBV5-4; TRBD1 is a possible D gene (5 bases). The V and J ends lost 1 base and 2 bases respectively, with 12 bases between them. CDR1 SGHNT and CDR2 YYREEE come from the germline V gene (reference sequence). The CDR3 is made up of 15 amino acids. The CDR3 loop is CASSLQGTINTEAFF. CDR3 nucleotides: TGTGCCAGCAGCTTGCAGGGTACTATTAACACTGAAGCTTTCTTT.

The J gene is TRBJ2-7, the V gene TRBV7-2, with D perhaps matching TRBD1 or TRBD2 (5 bases each). Germline lookup yields CDR1 SGHTA and CDR2 FQGNSA. The CDR3 consists of 14 residues. V lost 5 bases, J lost 2 bases, and 13 bases lay in between. CDR3 protein: CASSEGRNAYEQYF. In nucleotides, the CDR3 is TGTGCCAGCAGCGAGGGACGGAATGCCTACGAGCAGTACTTC.

J is TRBJ1-1 and V is TRBV2, with D unclear. The CDR3 extends over 13 amino acids. From germline, CDR1 is SNHLY and CDR2 FYNNEI. V gave up 4 bases and J gave up 1 base, with 7 bases separating them. This chain's CDR3 is CASSGEQNTEAFF. As DNA, the CDR3 is TGTGCCAGCAGTGGAGAGCAGAACACTGAAGCTTTCTTT.